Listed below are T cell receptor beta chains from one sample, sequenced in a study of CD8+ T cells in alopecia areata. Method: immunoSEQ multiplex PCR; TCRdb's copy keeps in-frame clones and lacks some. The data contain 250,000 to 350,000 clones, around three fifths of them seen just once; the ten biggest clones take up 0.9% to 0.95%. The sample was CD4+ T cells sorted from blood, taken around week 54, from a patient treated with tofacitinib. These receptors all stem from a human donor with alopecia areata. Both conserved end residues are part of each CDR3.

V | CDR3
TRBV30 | CAWSEDSVGISPLHF
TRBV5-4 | CASSLGPGELFF
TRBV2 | CASKPGTGELFF
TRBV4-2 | CASSQTASGGVVEQYF
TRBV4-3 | CASSQLAGGQDTQYF
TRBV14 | CASSQELGTGIGYTF
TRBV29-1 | CSVEDIPRGGEQFF
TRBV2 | CASSSGGPTSEAFF
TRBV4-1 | CASSQVTRQETQYF
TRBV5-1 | CASSLTIGQGVSGANVLTF
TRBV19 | CASSPGTSGDDIQYF
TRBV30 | CAWSVSEKAFF
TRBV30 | CAWKQGGYEQYF
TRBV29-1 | CSVDEGSDTQYF
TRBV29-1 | CSVEGSGNEKLFF
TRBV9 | CASSVVGDRASPLHF
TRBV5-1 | CASSLLAGSNTEAFF
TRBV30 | CAWSSRLGYGYTF
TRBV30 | CAWSNMGAGVAFF
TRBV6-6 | CASSPSFYEQYF
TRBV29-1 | CSVHARANTEAFF
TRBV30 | CAWSVGIRGFYGYTF
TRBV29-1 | CSVDREGRDTEAFF
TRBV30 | CACGLGSNQPQHF
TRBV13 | CASSPRTGGTSNQPQHF
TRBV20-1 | CSATTTDTQYF
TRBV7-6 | CASSQNRGGSPLHF
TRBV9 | CASSVGATGETQYF
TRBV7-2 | CASSLARGAQETQYF
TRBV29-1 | CSVAGQGPYGYTF
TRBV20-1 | CSATRGDEQFF
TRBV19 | CASSLTFSNSPLHF